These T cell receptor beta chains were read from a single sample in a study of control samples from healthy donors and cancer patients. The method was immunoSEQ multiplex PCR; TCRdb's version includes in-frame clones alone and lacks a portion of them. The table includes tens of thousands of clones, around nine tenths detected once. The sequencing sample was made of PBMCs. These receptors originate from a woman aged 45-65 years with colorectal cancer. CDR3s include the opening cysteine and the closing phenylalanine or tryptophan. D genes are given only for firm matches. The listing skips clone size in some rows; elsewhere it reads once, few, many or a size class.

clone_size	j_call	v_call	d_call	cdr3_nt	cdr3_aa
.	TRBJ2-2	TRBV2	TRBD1	TGTGCCAGCAGAGTAGACAGGGCGGGTACCGGGGAGCTGTTTTTT	CASRVDRAGTGELFF
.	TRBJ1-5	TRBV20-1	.	TGCAGTGCTAGTTACGGTCAGCCCCAGCATTTT	CSASYGQPQHF
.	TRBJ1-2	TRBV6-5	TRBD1	TGTGCCAGCAGTTCAGGGACAGGGGGCTACTATGGCTACACCTTC	CASSSGTGGYYGYTF
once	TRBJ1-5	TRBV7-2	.	TGTGCCAGCAGCTTAGCGCTGGAGCCCCAGCATTTT	CASSLALEPQHF
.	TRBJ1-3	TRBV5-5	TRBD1	TGTGCCAGCAGCCGTGACAGGGCGGCTGGAAACACCATATATTTT	CASSRDRAAGNTIYF
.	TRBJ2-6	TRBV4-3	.	TGCCCCCCCAGCCGAGACTCTCAGGGCACCGGGGCCAACGTCCTGACTTTC	CPPSRDSQGTGANVLTF
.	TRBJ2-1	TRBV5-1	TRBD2	TGCGCCAGCAGCTTGTCCCGGACTAGCGGGGCGATCTACAATGAGCAGTTCTTC	CASSLSRTSGAIYNEQFF
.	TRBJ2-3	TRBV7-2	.	TGTGCCAGCAGCTTCAACGGGGCGGGGGATACGCAGTATTTT	CASSFNGAGDTQYF
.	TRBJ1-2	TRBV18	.	TGTGCCAGCTCACCACAGGGTAACGATGGCTACACCTTC	CASSPQGNDGYTF
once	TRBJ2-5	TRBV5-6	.	TGTGCCAGCAGCCCCGTAGGTGGACCTCAGACCCAGTACTTC	CASSPVGGPQTQYF
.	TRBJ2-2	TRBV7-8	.	TGTGCCAGCAGCTTAAAGGGTCCACCGAACACCGGGGAGCTGTTTTTT	CASSLKGPPNTGELFF
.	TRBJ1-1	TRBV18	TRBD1	TGTGCCAGCTCACCGGACAGGCAAAGGGACACTGAAGCTTTCTTT	CASSPDRQRDTEAFF
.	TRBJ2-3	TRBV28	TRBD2	TGTGCCAGCAGTTCTACTAGCGGGGGAACCACAGATACGCAGTATTTT	CASSSTSGGTTDTQYF
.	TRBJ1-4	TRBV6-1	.	TGTGCCAGCAGTGAAGGGTATACAACTAATGAAAAACTGTTTTTT	CASSEGYTTNEKLFF
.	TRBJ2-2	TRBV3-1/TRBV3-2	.	TGTGCCAGCAGCCAAGAGAGTTGGGACGGGGAGCTGTTTTTT	CASSQESWDGELFF